The source of this T cell receptor (beta chain) is a study of blood T cells in healthy people across ages. Study-wide findings and caveats: The recorded TCR beta diversity per million T cells decreased in a roughly linear manner with age. Strong correlation was found linking TCR beta diversity to naive T cell percentage.

Roughly 10 milliliters of peripheral blood were drawn from each donor into EDTA-treated tubes. The second PCR ran about 6 to 12 cycles with a sample-barcoded 5' primer and J-beta primers. TCRdb ran MiXCR on the 5' RACE reads and lists one entry per CDR3 protein. Of about 1.8 million distinct CDR3 sequences listed, about 49% are singletons. CDR1 and CDR2 (germline): MNHEY, SVGAGI. The CDR3 has 13 residues. V shed 2 bases and J shed 5 bases, with 9 bases lying between them. This clonotype was found a few times. Its specificity is not known. The origin of this receptor is a woman aged 40 to 55 in good health. V gene TRBV6-5 combines with J gene TRBJ2-5, with unresolved D. The sequencing sample was made of blood. The CDR3 spells CASSYVGWETQYF. CDR3 DNA: TGTGCCAGCAGTTACGTGGGTTGGGAGACCCAGTACTTC.